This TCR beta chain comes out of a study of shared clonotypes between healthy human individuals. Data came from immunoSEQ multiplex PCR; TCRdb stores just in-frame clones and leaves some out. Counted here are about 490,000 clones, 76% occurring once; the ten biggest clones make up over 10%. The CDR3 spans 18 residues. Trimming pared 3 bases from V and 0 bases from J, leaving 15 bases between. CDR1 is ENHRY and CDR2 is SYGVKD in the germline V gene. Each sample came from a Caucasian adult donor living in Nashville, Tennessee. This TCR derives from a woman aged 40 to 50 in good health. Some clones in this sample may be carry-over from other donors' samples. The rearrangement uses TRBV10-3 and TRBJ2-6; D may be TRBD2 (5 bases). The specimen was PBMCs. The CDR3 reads CAISELGIRGSGANVLTF. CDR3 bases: TGTGCCATCAGTGAATTGGGTATTCGGGGCTCTGGGGCCAACGTCCTGACTTTC.